The present T cell receptor beta chain was sequenced within a study of blood T cell repertoires in COVID-19. Authors' methods: For nucleated cells, counts were estimated from reference gene primer amplification. Profiled with immunoSEQ multiplex PCR; TCRdb holds only in-frame clones, not every one. That table is the source of V, J and clone size, and D and trimming were worked out from the DNA. Here the sample spans around 47,000 clones, approximately 83% being singletons. CDR1 is GTSNPN and CDR2 is SVGIG in the germline V gene (reference sequence). The ends were cut back, 5 bases at V and 2 bases at J, with 12 bases in the middle. This CDR3 comprises 13 residues.

The sequencing sample was made of peripheral blood. V usage is TRBV30 and J usage is TRBJ1-1; D is unclear. This clonotype originated in a man aged 65 to 79 with active COVID-19. This CDR3 is CAWFLQKNTEAFF. CDR3 DNA: TGTGCCTGGTTTCTCCAGAAAAACACTGAAGCTTTCTTT.